This entry describes one TCR beta chain. What it binds is unknown. The data belong to a study of cytomegalovirus exposure and HLA in healthy donors. Overall study: Early release data held around 82 million unique TCRs from HLA-typed donors. General study points: Earlier analysis found most TCR beta V segments productive about 87% or about 30% of the time. What was likely a sequencing artifact was a cluster of highly shared sequence variants. Looking again later, the authors saw that most CMV-associated TCR beta chains seemed HLA-restricted.

Both 60 Vbeta primers and 13 Jbeta primers went into the PCR. Using immunoSEQ multiplex PCR, the repertoire was profiled, and TCRdb retains in-frame clones only, with some absent. The sample lists about 160,000 clones, approximately 67% occurring once. What was sequenced was PBMCs. The sequence was obtained from a woman younger than 30 in good health and CMV-seropositive.

The DNA for the CDR3 is TGTGCCACTCCACGGGGGGATGGGGCTAACTATGGCTACACCTTC. Protein product: CATPRGDGANYGYTF. The V and J genes are TRBV6-6 and TRBJ1-2; perhaps TRBD1 as D (5 bases). The germline gives CDR1 MNHNY, CDR2 SVGAGI (reference sequence). This CDR3 is built from 15 residues. The V end was cut by 10 bases, the J end by 0 bases, with 18 bases between.